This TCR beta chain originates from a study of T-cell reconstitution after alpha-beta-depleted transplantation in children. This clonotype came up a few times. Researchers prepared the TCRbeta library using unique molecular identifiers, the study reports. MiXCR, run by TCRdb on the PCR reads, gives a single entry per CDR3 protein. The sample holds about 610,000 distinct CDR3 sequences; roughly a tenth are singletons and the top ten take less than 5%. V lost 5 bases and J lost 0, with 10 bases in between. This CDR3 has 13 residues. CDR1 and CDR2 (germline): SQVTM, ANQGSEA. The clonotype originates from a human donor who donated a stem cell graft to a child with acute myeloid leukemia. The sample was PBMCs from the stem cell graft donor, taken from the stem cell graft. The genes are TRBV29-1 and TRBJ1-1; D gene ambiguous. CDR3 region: CSVNARLNTEAFF. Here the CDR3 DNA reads TGCAGCGTTAATGCCAGGCTGAACACTGAAGCTTTCTTT.